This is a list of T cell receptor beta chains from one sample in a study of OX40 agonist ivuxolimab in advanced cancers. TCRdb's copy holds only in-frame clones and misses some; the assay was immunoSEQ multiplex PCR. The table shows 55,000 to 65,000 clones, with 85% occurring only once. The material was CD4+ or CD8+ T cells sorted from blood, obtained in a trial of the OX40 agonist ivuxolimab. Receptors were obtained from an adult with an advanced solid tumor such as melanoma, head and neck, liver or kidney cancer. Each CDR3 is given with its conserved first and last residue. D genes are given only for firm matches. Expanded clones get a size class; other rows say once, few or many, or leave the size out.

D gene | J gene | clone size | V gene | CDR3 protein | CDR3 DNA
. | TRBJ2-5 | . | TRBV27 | CASSSRLVETQYF | TGTGCCAGCAGCTCGCGCCTAGTAGAGACCCAGTACTTC
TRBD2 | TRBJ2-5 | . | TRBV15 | CATSRDPRGGETQYF | TGTGCCACCAGCAGAGACCCCCGGGGAGGGGAGACCCAGTACTTC
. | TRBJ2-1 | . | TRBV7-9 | CASSSKYNEQFF | TGTGCCAGCAGCTCCAAATACAATGAGCAGTTCTTC
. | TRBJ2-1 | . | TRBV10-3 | CAISEVRAEYNEQFF | TGTGCCATCAGTGAGGTCAGGGCTGAGTACAATGAGCAGTTCTTC
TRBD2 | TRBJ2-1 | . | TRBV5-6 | CASSSGLAGSHEQFF | TGTGCCAGCAGCAGCGGGCTAGCGGGATCTCATGAGCAGTTCTTC
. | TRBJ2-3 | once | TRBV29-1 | CSVDSRDADTQYF | TGCAGCGTTGACTCTCGGGATGCAGATACGCAGTATTTT
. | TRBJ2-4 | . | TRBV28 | CASSLNAGWSSKNIQYF | TGTGCCAGCAGTTTAAACGCAGGGTGGAGTTCCAAAAACATTCAGTACTTC
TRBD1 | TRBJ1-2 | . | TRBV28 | CANRDSLYGYTF | TGTGCCAATCGGGACAGCCTCTATGGCTACACCTTC
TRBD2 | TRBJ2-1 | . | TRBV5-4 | CASSFWEGRNEQFF | TGTGCCAGCAGCTTCTGGGAGGGCCGCAATGAGCAGTTCTTC
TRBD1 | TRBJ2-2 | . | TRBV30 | CAWSVSRTGDTGELFF | TGTGCCTGGAGTGTATCGAGGACAGGGGACACCGGGGAGCTGTTTTTT
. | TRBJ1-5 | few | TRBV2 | CASSVGSSNQPQHF | TGTGCCAGCAGTGTAGGGAGTAGCAATCAGCCCCAGCATTTT
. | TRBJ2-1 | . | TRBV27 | CASSLGNWNEQFF | TGTGCCAGCAGTTTGGGAAACTGGAATGAGCAGTTCTTC
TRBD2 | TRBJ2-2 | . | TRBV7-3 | CASGGTSNTGELFF | TGTGCCAGCGGAGGGACTAGTAACACCGGGGAGCTGTTTTTT
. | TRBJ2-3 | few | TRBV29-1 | CSVEVGGTDTQYF | TGCAGCGTTGAAGTAGGGGGGACAGATACGCAGTATTTT
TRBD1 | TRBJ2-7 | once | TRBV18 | CASSPTTDRTPYEQYF | TGTGCCAGCTCACCGACAACGGACAGGACACCCTACGAGCAGTACTTC